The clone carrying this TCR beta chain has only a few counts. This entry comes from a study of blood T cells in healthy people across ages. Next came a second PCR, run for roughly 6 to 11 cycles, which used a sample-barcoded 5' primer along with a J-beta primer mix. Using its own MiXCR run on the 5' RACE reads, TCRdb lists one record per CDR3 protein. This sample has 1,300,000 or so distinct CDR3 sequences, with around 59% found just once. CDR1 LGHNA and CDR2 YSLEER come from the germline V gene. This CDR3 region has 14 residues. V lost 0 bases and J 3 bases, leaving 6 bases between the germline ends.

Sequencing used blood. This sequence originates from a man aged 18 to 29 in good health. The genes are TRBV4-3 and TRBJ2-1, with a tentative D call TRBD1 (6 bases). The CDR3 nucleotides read TGCGCCAGCAGCCAAGAGGACAGCTACAATGAGCAGTTCTTC. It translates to CASSQEDSYNEQFF.